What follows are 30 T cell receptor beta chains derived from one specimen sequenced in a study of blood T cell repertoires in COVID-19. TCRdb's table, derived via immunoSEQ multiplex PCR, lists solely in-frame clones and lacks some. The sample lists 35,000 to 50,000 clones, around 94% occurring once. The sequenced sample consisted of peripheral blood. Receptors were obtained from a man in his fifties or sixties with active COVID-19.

CDR3 bases: TGTGCCAGCAGTCCCTCCTTAGCGCTCACAGATACGCAGTATTTT. It is translated as CASSPSLALTDTQYF. V and J are TRBV27 and TRBJ2-3; D is perhaps TRBD2 (5 bases). The CDR3 consists of 15 residues. The ends were cut back, 5 bases at V and 2 bases at J, with 14 bases in the middle. Germline CDR1 is MNHEY and CDR2 is SMNVEV (reference sequence).

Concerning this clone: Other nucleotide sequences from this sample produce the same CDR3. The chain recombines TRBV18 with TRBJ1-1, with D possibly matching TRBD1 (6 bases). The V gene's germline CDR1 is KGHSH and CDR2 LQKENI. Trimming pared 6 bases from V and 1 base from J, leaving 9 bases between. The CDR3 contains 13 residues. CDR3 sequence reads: CASSPGQNTEAFF. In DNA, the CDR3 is TGTGCCAGCTCCCCGGGACAGAACACTGAAGCTTTCTTT.

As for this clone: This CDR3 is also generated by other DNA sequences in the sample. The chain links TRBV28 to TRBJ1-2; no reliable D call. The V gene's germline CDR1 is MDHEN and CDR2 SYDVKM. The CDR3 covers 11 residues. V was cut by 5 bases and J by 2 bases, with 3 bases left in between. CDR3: CASSQNYGYTF. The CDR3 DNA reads TGTGCCAGCAGTCAGAACTATGGCTACACCTTC.

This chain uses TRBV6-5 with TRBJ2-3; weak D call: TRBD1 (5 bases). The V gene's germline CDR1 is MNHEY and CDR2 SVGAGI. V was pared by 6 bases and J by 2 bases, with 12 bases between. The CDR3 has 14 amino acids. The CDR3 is CASRTPQATDTQYF. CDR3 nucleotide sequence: TGTGCCAGCAGGACTCCACAGGCCACAGATACGCAGTATTTT.

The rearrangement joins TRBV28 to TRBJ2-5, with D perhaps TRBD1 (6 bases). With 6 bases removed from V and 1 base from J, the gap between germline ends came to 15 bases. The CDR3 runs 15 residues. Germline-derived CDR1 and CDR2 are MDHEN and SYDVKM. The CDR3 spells CASSPEAGAQETQYF. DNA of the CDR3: TGTGCCAGCAGCCCGGAGGCAGGGGCCCAAGAGACCCAGTACTTC.

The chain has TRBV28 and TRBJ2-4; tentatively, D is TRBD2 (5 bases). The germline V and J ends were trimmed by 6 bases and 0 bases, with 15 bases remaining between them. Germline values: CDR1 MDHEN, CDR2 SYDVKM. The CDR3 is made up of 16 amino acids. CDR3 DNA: TGTGCCAGCAGCCTCACGGGATTCCTAGCCAAAAACATTCAGTACTTC. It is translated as CASSLTGFLAKNIQYF.

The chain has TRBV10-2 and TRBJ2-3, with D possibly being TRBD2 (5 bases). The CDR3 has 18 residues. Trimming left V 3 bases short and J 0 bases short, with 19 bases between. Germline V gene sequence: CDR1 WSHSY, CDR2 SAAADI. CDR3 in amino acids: CASSEIEGLTLSTDTQYF. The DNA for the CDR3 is TGCGCCAGCAGTGAAATAGAGGGATTAACCCTAAGCACAGATACGCAGTATTTT.

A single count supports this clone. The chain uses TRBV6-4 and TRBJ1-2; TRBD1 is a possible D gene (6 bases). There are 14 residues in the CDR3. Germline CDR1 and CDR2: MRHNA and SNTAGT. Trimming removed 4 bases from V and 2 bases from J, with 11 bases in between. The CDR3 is CASSASGVNYGYTF. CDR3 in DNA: TGTGCCAGCAGTGCCTCAGGGGTCAACTATGGCTACACCTTC.

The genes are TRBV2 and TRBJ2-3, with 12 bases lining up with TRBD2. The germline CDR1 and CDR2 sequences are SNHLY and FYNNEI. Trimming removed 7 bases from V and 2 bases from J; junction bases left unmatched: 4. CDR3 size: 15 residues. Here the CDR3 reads CASTRTSGNTDTQYF. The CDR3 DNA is TGTGCCAGCACTCGGACTAGCGGGAACACAGATACGCAGTATTTT.

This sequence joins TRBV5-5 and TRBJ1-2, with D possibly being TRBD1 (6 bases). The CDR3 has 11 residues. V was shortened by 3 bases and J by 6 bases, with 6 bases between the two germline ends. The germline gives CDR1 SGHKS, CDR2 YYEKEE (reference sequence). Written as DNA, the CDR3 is TGTGCCAGCAGCTCAGGGGATGGCTACACCTTC. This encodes CASSSGDGYTF.

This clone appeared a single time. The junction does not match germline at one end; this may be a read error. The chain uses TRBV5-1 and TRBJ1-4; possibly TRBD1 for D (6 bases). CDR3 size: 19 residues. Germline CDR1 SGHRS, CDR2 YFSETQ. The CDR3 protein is CASSNRPTGSGTTHEKLFF. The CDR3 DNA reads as TGCGCCAGCAGCAACCGACCCACAGGGTCTGGAACAACTCATGAAAAACTGTTTTTT.

CDR3 DNA sequence: TGTGCCAGCAGAGGAACAGGGCTGCTGAACTATGGCTACACCTTC. This codes for CASRGTGLLNYGYTF. V is TRBV2 and J is TRBJ1-2, with a tentative D call TRBD1 (6 bases). Trimming took 6 bases from V and 2 from J, leaving 16 bases between them. The CDR3 loop spans 15 amino acids. Germline V gives CDR1 SNHLY, CDR2 FYNNEI.

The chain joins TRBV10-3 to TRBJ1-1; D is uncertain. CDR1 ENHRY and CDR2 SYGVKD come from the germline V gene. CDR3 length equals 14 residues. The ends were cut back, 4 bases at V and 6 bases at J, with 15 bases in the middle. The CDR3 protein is CAISGPNEGPEAFF. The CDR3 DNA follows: TGTGCCATCAGTGGACCTAACGAGGGCCCTGAAGCTTTCTTT.

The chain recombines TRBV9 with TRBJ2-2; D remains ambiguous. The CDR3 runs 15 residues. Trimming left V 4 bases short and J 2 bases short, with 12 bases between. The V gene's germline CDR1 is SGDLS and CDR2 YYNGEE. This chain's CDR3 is CASSPPSANTGELFF. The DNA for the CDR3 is TGTGCCAGCAGCCCCCCCAGCGCCAACACCGGGGAGCTGTTTTTT.

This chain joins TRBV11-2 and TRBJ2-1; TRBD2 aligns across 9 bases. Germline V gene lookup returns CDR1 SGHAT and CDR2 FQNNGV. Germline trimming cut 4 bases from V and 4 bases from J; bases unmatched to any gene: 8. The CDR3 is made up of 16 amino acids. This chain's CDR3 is CASSSGSGSQYNEQFF. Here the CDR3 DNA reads TGTGCCAGCAGCTCCGGTAGCGGGAGCCAATACAATGAGCAGTTCTTC. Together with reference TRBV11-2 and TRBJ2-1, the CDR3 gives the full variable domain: EAGVAQSPRYKIIEKRQSVAFWCNPISGHATLYWYQQILGQGPKLLIQFQNNGVVDDSQLPKDRFSAERLKGVDSTLKIQPAKLEDSAVYLCASSSGSGSQYNEQFFGPGTRLTVL.

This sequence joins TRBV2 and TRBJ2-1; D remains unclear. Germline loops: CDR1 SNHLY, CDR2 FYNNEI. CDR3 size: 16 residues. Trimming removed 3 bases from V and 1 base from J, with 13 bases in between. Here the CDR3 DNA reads TGTGCCAGCAGTGACCCCAGACAAGGTTCCTACAATGAGCAGTTCTTC. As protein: CASSDPRQGSYNEQFF. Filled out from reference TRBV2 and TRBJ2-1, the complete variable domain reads EPEVTQTPSHQVTQMGQEVILRCVPISNHLYFYWYRQILGQKVEFLVSFYNNEISEKSEIFDDQFSVERPDGSNFTLKIRSTKLEDSAMYFCASSDPRQGSYNEQFFGPGTRLTVL.

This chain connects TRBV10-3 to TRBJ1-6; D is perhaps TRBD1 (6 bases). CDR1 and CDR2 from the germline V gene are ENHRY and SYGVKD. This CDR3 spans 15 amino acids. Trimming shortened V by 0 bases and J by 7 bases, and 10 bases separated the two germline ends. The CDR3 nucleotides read TGTGCCATCAGTGAGTCGGGGACATCCAATTCACCCCTCCACTTT. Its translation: CAISESGTSNSPLHF.

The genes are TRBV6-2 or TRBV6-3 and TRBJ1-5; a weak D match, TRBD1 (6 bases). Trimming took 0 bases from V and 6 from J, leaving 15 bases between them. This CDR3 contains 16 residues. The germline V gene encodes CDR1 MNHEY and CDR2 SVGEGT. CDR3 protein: CASSYSPGGRVQPQHF. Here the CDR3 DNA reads TGTGCCAGCAGTTACTCCCCGGGGGGCAGAGTTCAGCCCCAGCATTTT.

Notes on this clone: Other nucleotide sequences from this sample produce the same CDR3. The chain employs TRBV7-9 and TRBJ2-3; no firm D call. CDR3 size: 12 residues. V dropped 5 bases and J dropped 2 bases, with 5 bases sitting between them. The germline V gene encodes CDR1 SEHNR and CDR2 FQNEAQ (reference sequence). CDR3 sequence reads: CASSPSTDTQYF. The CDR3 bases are TGTGCCAGCAGCCCTTCCACAGATACGCAGTATTTT.

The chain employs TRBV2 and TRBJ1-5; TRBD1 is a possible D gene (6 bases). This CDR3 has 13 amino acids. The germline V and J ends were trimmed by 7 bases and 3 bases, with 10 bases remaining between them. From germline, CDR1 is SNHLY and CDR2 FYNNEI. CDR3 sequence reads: CASTGQHNQPQHF. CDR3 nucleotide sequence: TGTGCCAGCACCGGACAGCACAATCAGCCCCAGCATTTT.

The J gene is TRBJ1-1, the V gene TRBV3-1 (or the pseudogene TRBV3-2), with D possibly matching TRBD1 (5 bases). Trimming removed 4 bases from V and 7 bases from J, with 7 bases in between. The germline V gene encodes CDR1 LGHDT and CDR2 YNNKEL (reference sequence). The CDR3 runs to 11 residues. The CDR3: CASSRQFEAFF. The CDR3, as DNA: TGTGCCAGCAGCCGACAGTTTGAAGCTTTCTTT.

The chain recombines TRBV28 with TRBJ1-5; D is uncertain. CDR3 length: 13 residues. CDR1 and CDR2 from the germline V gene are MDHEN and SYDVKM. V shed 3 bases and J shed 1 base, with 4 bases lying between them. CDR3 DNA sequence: TGTGCCAGCAGTTTGCGGAGCAATCAGCCCCAGCATTTT. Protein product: CASSLRSNQPQHF.

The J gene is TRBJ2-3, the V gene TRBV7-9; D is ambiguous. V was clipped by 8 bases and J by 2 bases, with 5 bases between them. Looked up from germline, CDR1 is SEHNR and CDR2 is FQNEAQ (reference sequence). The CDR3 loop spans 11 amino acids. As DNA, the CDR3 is TGTGCCAGCGAGGCCACAGATACGCAGTATTTT. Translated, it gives CASEATDTQYF. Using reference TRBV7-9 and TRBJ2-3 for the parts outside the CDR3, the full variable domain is DTGVSQNPRHKITKRGQNVTFRCDPISEHNRLYWYRQTLGQGPEFLTYFQNEAQLEKSRLLSDRFSAERPKGSFSTLEIQRTEQGDSAMYLCASEATDTQYFGPGTRLTVL.

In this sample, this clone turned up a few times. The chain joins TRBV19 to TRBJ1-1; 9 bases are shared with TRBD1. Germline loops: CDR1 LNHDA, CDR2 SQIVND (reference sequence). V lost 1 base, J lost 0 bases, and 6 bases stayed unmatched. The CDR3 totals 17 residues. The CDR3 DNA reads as TGTGCCAGTAGTATAGGGCGGGGACAGGGCCTGAACACTGAAGCTTTCTTT. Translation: CASSIGRGQGLNTEAFF.

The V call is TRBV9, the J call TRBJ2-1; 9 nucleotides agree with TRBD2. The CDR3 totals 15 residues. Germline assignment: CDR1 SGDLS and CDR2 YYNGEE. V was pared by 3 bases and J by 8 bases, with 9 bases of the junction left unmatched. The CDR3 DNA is TGTGCCAGCAGCGCGGGAGCTAGCGGGATTCATGAGCAGTTCTTC. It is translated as CASSAGASGIHEQFF. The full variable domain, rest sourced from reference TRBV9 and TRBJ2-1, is DSGVTQTPKHLITATGQRVTLRCSPRSGDLSVYWYQQSLDQGLQFLIQYYNGEERAKGNILERFSAQQFPDLHSELNLSSLELGDSALYFCASSAGASGIHEQFFGPGTRLTVL.

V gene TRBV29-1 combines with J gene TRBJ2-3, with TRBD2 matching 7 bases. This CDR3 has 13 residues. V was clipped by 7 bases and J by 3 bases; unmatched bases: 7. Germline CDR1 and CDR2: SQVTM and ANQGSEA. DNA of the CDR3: TGCAGCGCCCTAAGCGGGATAACAGATACGCAGTATTTT. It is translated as CSALSGITDTQYF.

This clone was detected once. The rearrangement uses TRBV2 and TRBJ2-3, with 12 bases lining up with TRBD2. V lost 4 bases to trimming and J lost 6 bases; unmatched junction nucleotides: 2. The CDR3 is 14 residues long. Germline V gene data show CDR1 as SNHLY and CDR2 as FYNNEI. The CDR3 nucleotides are TGTGCCAGCAGTGTTACTAGCGGGAGGGATACGCAGTATTTT. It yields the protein CASSVTSGRDTQYF. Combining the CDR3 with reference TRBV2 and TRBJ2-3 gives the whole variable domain EPEVTQTPSHQVTQMGQEVILRCVPISNHLYFYWYRQILGQKVEFLVSFYNNEISEKSEIFDDQFSVERPDGSNFTLKIRSTKLEDSAMYFCASSVTSGRDTQYFGPGTRLTVL.

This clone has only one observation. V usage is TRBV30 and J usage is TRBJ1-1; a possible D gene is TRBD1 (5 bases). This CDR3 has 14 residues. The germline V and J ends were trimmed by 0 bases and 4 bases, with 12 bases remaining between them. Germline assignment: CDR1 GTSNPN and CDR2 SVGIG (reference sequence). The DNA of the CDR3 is TGTGCCTGGAGTGTGCTTGTGGGGCGCACTGAAGCTTTCTTT. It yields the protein CAWSVLVGRTEAFF.

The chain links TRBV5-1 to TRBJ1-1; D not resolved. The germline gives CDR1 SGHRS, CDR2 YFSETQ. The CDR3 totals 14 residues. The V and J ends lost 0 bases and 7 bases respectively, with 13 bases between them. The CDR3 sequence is CASSLGERTREAFF. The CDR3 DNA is TGCGCCAGCAGCTTGGGGGAGAGGACCCGTGAAGCTTTCTTT.

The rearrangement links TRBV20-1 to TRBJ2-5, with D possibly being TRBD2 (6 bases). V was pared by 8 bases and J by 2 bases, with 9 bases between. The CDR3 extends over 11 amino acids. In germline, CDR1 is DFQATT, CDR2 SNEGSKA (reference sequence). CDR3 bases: TGCAGTTCGGGGGAGCAAGAGACCCAGTACTTC. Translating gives CSSGEQETQYF.